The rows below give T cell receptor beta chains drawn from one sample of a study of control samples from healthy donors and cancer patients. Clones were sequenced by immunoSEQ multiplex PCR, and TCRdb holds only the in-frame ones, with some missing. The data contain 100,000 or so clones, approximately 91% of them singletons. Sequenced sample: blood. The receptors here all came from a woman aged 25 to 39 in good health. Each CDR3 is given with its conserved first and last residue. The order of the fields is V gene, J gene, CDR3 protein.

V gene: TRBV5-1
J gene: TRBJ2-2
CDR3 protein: CASTERLRGTGELFF

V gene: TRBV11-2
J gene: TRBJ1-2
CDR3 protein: CASSSKRQGYGYTF

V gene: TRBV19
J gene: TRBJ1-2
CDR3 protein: CASSIDWMGYTF

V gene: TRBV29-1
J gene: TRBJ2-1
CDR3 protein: CSVGRAGNEQFF

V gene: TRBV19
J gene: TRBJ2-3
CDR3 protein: CASSPGGGGTDTQYF

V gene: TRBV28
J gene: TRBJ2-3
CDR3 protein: CASSFPGSPGTDTQYF

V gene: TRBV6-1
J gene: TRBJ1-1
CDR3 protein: CASSENYMGTEAFF

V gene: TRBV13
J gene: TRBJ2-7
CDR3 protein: CASSKEGGGTYEQYF

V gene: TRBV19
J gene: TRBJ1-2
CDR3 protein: CASSMTGADYGYTF

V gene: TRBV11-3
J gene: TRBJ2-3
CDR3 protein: CASSFGTGSRDTQYF

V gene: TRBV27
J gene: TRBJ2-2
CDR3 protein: CASSSPQAGRASGELFF

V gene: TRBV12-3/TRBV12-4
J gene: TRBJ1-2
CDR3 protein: CASSSSSGYGYTF

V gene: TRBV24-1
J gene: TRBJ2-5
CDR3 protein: CATSDSTGVETQYF

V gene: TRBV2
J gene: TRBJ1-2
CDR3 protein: CASRQGQGALYGYTF

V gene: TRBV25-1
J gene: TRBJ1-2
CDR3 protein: CASSGMIGYGYTF

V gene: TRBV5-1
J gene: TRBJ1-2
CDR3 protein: CASSPTGTGPRGYTF

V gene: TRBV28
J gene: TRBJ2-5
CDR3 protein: CASSALGAGEGRTQYF

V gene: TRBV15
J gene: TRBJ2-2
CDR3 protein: CATSTWDRRNTGELFF

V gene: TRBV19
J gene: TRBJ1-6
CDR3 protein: CASRGGGSGSLSPLHF

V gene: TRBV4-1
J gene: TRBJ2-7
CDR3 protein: CASSPPRGQAAYEQYF

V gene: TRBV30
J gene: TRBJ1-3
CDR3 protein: CAWDIGNTIYF

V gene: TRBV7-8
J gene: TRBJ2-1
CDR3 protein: CASSLELAGAGNEQFF

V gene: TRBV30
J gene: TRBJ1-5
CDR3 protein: CAWSVNSNQPQHF

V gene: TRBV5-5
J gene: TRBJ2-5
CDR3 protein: CASRSGVKETQYF

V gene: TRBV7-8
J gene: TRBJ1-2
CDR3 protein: CASSLGGFNYGYTF

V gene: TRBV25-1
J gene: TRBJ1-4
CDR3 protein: CASSESGHLNEKLFF

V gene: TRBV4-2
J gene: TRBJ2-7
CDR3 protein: CASSHPGQGAVEQYF

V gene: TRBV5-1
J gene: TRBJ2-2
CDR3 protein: CASSPRQRPGELFF

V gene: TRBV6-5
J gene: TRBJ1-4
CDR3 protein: CASRKDRGGEKLFF

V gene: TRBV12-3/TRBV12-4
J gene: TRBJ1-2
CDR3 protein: CASSTRSNGYTF

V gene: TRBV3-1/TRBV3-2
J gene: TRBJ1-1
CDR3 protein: CASSSRRGQNTEAFF

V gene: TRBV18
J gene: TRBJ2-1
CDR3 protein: CASSPPGIYNEQFF

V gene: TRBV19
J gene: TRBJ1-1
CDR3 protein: CASTDPGVRVTEAFF

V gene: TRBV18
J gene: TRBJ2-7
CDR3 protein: CASSPGQGIYEQYF

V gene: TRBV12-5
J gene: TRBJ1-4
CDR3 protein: CASGLEKAAVATNEKLFF

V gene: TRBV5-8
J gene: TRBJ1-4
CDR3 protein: CASSWGDRGNNEKLFF

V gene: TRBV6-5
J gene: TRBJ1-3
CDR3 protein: CASRRQGTGGNTIYF

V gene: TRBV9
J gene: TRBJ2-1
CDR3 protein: CASSVAQYNEQFF

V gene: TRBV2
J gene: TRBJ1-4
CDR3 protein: CASRSRGPTNEKLFF

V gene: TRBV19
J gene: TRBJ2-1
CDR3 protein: CASKQASGGQQFF

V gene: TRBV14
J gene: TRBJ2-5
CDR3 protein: CASSRGSGGPAQETQYF

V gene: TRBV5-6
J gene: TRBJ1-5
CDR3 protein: CASSSGGQPQHF

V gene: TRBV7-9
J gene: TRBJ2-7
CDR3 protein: CASSLDSVRDRTYEQYF

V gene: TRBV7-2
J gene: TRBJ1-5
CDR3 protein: CASSSDRAQPQHF

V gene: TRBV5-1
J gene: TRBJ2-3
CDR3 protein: CASTYREAGLTPRTDTQYF

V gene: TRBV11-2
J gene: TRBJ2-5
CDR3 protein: CASSQVKVPQETQYF

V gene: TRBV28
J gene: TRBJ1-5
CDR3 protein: CASEQGHPNQPQHF

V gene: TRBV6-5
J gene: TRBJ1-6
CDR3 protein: CASSPNHRYNSPLHF

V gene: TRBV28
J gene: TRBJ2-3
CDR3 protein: CASSLVRVSTDTQYF

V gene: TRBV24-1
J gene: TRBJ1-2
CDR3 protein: CATSGGLGNGYTF

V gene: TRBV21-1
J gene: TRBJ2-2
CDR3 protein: CASRFINHREQGELFF

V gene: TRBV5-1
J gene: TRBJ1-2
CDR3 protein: CASSLAADPNYGYTF

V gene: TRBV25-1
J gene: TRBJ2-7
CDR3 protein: CASSTSYEQYF